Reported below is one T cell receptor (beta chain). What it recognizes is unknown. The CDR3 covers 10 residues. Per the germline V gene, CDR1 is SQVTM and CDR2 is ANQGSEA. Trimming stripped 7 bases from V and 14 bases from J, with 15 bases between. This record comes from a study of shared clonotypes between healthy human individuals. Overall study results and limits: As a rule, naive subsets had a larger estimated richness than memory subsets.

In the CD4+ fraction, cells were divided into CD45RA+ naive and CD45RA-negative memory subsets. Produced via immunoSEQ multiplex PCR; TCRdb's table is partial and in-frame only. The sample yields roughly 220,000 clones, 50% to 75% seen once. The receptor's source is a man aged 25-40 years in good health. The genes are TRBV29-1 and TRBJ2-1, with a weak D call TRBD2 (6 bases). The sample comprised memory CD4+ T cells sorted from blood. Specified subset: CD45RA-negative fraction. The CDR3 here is CSATTGVEFF. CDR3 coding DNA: TGCAGCGCCACGACGGGGGTGGAGTTCTTC.